These T cell receptor beta chains were read from a single sample in a study of blood T cells in healthy people across ages. TCRdb recomputed calls from the 5' RACE reads with MiXCR, one row per CDR3 protein. The data show some 900,000 distinct CDR3 sequences, about 48% seen once. The sample comprised blood. These receptors were obtained from a young man in good health. CDR3s include the opening cysteine and the closing phenylalanine or tryptophan. The D gene is left open where the match is weak. Clone size is not always given. Where it is, it says once, few, many or a class for expanded clones.

v_gene: TRBV5-6
abundance: few
j_gene: TRBJ2-5
d_gene: NA
CDR3nt: TGTGCCAGCAGCTGGACTCAAGAGACCCAGTACTTC
CDR3aa: CASSWTQETQYF

v_gene: TRBV7-9
abundance: few
j_gene: TRBJ1-1
d_gene: TRBD1
CDR3nt: TGTGCCAGCAGCTCCCGGGACAGCAACACTGAAGCTTTCTTT
CDR3aa: CASSSRDSNTEAFF

v_gene: TRBV12-3/TRBV12-4
abundance: many
j_gene: TRBJ2-3
d_gene: NA
CDR3nt: TGTGCCAGCAGTTTGATCACAGATACGCAGTATTTT
CDR3aa: CASSLITDTQYF

v_gene: TRBV27
abundance: NA
j_gene: TRBJ2-1
d_gene: NA
CDR3nt: TGTGCCAGCAGTCCCGCCTCCTTCGGGGCTGAGCAGTTCTTC
CDR3aa: CASSPASFGAEQFF

v_gene: TRBV15
abundance: NA
j_gene: TRBJ1-5
d_gene: NA
CDR3nt: TGTGCCACCAGCACAGGCCCGGGGAGCAATCAGCCCCAGCATTTT
CDR3aa: CATSTGPGSNQPQHF

v_gene: TRBV20-1
abundance: NA
j_gene: TRBJ2-5
d_gene: NA
CDR3nt: TGCAGTGCTAGACCCCTAGCTGGGGAGACCCAGTACTTC
CDR3aa: CSARPLAGETQYF

v_gene: TRBV24-1
abundance: many
j_gene: TRBJ2-7
d_gene: NA
CDR3nt: TGTGCCACCAGTGGAGGGTTAGGCTACGAGCAGTACTTC
CDR3aa: CATSGGLGYEQYF

v_gene: TRBV25-1
abundance: NA
j_gene: TRBJ1-4
d_gene: NA
CDR3nt: TGTGCCAGCAGGGTAGGGGAAAAACTGTTTTTT
CDR3aa: CASRVGEKLFF

v_gene: TRBV10-3
abundance: NA
j_gene: TRBJ1-1
d_gene: NA
CDR3nt: TGTGCCATCAGTCAGCATAGGGATAACACTGAAGCTTTCTTT
CDR3aa: CAISQHRDNTEAFF

v_gene: TRBV5-1
abundance: NA
j_gene: TRBJ2-7
d_gene: TRBD1
CDR3nt: TGCGCCAGCAGCTTGGGGGGACAGAACGAGCAGTACTTC
CDR3aa: CASSLGGQNEQYF

v_gene: TRBV4-1
abundance: NA
j_gene: TRBJ2-1
d_gene: TRBD1
CDR3nt: TGCGTCAGCAGCCAAGCCGGACGCGACAGGGCAACCCACAATGAGCAGTTCTTC
CDR3aa: CVSSQAGRDRATHNEQFF

v_gene: TRBV9
abundance: NA
j_gene: TRBJ2-3
d_gene: TRBD2
CDR3nt: TGTGCCAGCAGCGTAGGGAGCGCGGGGGGCCGGGATACGCAGTATTTT
CDR3aa: CASSVGSAGGRDTQYF

v_gene: TRBV7-2
abundance: few
j_gene: TRBJ2-7
d_gene: TRBD1
CDR3nt: TGTGCCAGCAGCTTACAGGGGGTCTCCTACAATGAGCAGTACTTC
CDR3aa: CASSLQGVSYNEQYF

v_gene: TRBV15
abundance: many
j_gene: TRBJ2-3
d_gene: TRBD1
CDR3nt: TGTGCCACCAGCAGAGGGGACAGGCCAAGCACAGATACGCAGTATTTT
CDR3aa: CATSRGDRPSTDTQYF

v_gene: TRBV2
abundance: NA
j_gene: TRBJ2-3
d_gene: NA
CDR3nt: TGTGCCGGCAGTGGTGAAGGGGCGTACACAGATACGCAGTATTTT
CDR3aa: CAGSGEGAYTDTQYF

v_gene: TRBV4-2
abundance: NA
j_gene: TRBJ1-1
d_gene: NA
CDR3nt: TGTGCCAGCAGCCAAGATGGCGGGGGGGTGAACGCTGAAGCTTTCTTT
CDR3aa: CASSQDGGGVNAEAFF

v_gene: TRBV6-1
abundance: few
j_gene: TRBJ1-2
d_gene: NA
CDR3nt: TGTGCCAGCAGACAGCCTAACTATGGCTACACCTTC
CDR3aa: CASRQPNYGYTF

v_gene: TRBV6-5
abundance: few
j_gene: TRBJ1-1
d_gene: NA
CDR3nt: TGTGCCAGCAGTTACTCCGGACAGATTTCCACTGAAGCTTTCTTT
CDR3aa: CASSYSGQISTEAFF

v_gene: TRBV20-1
abundance: NA
j_gene: TRBJ2-1
d_gene: NA
CDR3nt: TGCAGTGCTCCCGCGCAGGGGACGTACAATGAGCAGTTCTTC
CDR3aa: CSAPAQGTYNEQFF

v_gene: TRBV13
abundance: once
j_gene: TRBJ2-7
d_gene: TRBD2
CDR3nt: TGTGCCAGCAGCTTGGGCGGGGGGAAAGACTACAATGAGCAGTACTTC
CDR3aa: CASSLGGGKDYNEQYF

v_gene: TRBV20-1
abundance: NA
j_gene: TRBJ2-2
d_gene: TRBD1
CDR3nt: TGCAGTGCTATTCGACAGGGGACGAACACCGGGGAGCTGTTTTTT
CDR3aa: CSAIRQGTNTGELFF

v_gene: TRBV28
abundance: few
j_gene: TRBJ2-3
d_gene: NA
CDR3nt: TGTGCCAGCAGTTCCCGGACGGCCCCGGGCACAGATACGCAGTATTTT
CDR3aa: CASSSRTAPGTDTQYF

v_gene: TRBV6-5
abundance: few
j_gene: TRBJ2-7
d_gene: TRBD1
CDR3nt: TGTGCCAGCAGTTACTCGAAATTTCAGGGGGCGCGTGTCTACGAGCAGTACTTC
CDR3aa: CASSYSKFQGARVYEQYF

v_gene: TRBV6-5
abundance: few
j_gene: TRBJ1-1
d_gene: NA
CDR3nt: TGTGCCAGCAGTCGTATAGGGGGATCGAACACTGAAGCTTTCTTT
CDR3aa: CASSRIGGSNTEAFF

v_gene: TRBV7-9
abundance: NA
j_gene: TRBJ1-5
d_gene: NA
CDR3nt: TGTGCCAGCAGCTTAGGACCTACCAATCAGCCCCAGCATTTT
CDR3aa: CASSLGPTNQPQHF

v_gene: TRBV7-2
abundance: few
j_gene: TRBJ1-2
d_gene: TRBD1
CDR3nt: TGTGCCAGCAGCTCCCACGACAGGGCCGATGGCTACACCTTC
CDR3aa: CASSSHDRADGYTF

v_gene: TRBV12-3/TRBV12-4
abundance: few
j_gene: TRBJ1-2
d_gene: NA
CDR3nt: TGTGCCAGCAGTTCGGTTCATCGAGGGGGCTACACCTTC
CDR3aa: CASSSVHRGGYTF

v_gene: TRBV28
abundance: NA
j_gene: TRBJ2-1
d_gene: NA
CDR3nt: TGTGCCAGCAGTTTTGTACAGGGCATATCCTACAATGAGCAGTTCTTC
CDR3aa: CASSFVQGISYNEQFF

v_gene: TRBV6-1
abundance: NA
j_gene: TRBJ1-2
d_gene: NA
CDR3nt: TGTGCCAGCAGTGAAGCAGTGACACCTAACTATGGCTACACCTTC
CDR3aa: CASSEAVTPNYGYTF

v_gene: TRBV7-2
abundance: NA
j_gene: TRBJ1-2
d_gene: NA
CDR3nt: TGTGCCAGCAGCTTGGCGGTGGTCAACTATGGCTACACCTTC
CDR3aa: CASSLAVVNYGYTF

v_gene: TRBV4-3
abundance: NA
j_gene: TRBJ2-7
d_gene: NA
CDR3nt: TGCGCCAGCAGTCCGAGTTACTCCCACGAGCAGTACTTC
CDR3aa: CASSPSYSHEQYF

v_gene: TRBV20-1
abundance: few
j_gene: TRBJ1-2
d_gene: NA
CDR3nt: TGCAGTGCTAGAAGGTCTTGGAATGCAGGGCGGAGGTTAGACTATGGCTACACCTTC
CDR3aa: CSARRSWNAGRRLDYGYTF

v_gene: TRBV5-1
abundance: NA
j_gene: TRBJ1-5
d_gene: TRBD1
CDR3nt: TGCGCCAGCAGCTTGACGACAGGGGGTGATCAGCCCCAGCATTTT
CDR3aa: CASSLTTGGDQPQHF

v_gene: TRBV4-3
abundance: NA
j_gene: TRBJ2-7
d_gene: NA
CDR3nt: TGCGCCAGCAGCCAAGACAGCGAGACAGTCTCCTACGAGCAGTACTTC
CDR3aa: CASSQDSETVSYEQYF

v_gene: TRBV7-9
abundance: NA
j_gene: TRBJ2-5
d_gene: TRBD2
CDR3nt: TGTGCCAGCAGCCAAACCGTAGATACGCGGGAGCAGTACTTC
CDR3aa: CASSQTVDTREQYF

v_gene: TRBV24-1
abundance: few
j_gene: TRBJ2-1
d_gene: NA
CDR3nt: TGTGCCACCAGTGACCCCACCAGACATAACAATGAGCAGTTCTTC
CDR3aa: CATSDPTRHNNEQFF

v_gene: TRBV3-1
abundance: many
j_gene: TRBJ1-2
d_gene: NA
CDR3nt: TGTGCCAGCAGCCAAAGTGGTTACGGCTACACCTTC
CDR3aa: CASSQSGYGYTF

v_gene: TRBV5-1
abundance: NA
j_gene: TRBJ2-7
d_gene: TRBD2
CDR3nt: TGCGCCAGCAGATCCGCTACTAGCGGGGGGGCCTACGAGCAGTACTTC
CDR3aa: CASRSATSGGAYEQYF

v_gene: TRBV20-1
abundance: NA
j_gene: TRBJ2-3
d_gene: NA
CDR3nt: TGCAGTGCCTACGCACCCCAAAGCGATACGCAGTATTTT
CDR3aa: CSAYAPQSDTQYF

v_gene: TRBV6-2/TRBV6-3
abundance: many
j_gene: TRBJ1-4
d_gene: TRBD1
CDR3nt: TGTGCCAGCAGTGACCAGGGGGCGCGTCCTGAAAAACTGTTTTTT
CDR3aa: CASSDQGARPEKLFF